The T cell receptor (beta chain) described here comes from a study of read filtering for tumor transcriptome and immune sequencing. Study background: 8 patients were R-ISS I, some 15 were R-ISS II, 7 were R-ISS III. General study results and limits: This fraction held mixed bone marrow immune cells after CD138-negative sorting.

This library used around 0.4 ug RNA and molecular barcoded adaptors spanning alpha/delta and beta/gamma chains. A single record per CDR3 protein comes from TCRdb applying MiXCR to the reads. The sample holds 40,000 or so distinct CDR3 sequences, more than 13% seen once. In this sample, this clonotype turned up many times. What it recognizes is unknown. Sampling of bone marrow took place during active disease in every patient. This clonotype was sampled from a donor aged 40 or over with multiple myeloma. Material: a population of CD138-negative cells sorted from bone marrow.

This chain's CDR3 is CASNLRYRGAYNEQFF. CDR3 nucleotides: TGTGCCAGCAACCTAAGATATCGGGGGGCCTACAATGAGCAGTTCTTC. The chain carries TRBV7-2 and TRBJ2-1, with TRBD2 matching 7 bases. The germline V gene encodes CDR1 SGHTA and CDR2 FQGNSA. With V trimmed by 7 bases and J by 2 bases, 11 bases remained unmatched. This CDR3 is built from 16 residues.